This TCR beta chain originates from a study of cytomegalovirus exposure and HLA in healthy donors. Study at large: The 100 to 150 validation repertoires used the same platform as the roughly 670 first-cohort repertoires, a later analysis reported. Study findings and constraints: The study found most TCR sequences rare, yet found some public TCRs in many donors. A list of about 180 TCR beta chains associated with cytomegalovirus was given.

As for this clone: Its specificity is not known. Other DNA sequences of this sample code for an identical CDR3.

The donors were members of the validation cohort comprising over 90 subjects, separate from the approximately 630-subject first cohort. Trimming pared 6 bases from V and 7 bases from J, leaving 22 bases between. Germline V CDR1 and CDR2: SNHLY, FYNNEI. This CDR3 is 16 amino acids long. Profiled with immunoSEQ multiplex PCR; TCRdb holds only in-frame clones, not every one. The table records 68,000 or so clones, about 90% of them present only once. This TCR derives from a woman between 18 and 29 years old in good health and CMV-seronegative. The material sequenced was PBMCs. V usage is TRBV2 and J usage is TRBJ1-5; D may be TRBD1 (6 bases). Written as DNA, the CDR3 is TGTGCCAGCAGCGCACCCGAGGGGGTGACGGGCCAGCCCCAGCATTTT. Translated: CASSAPEGVTGQPQHF.